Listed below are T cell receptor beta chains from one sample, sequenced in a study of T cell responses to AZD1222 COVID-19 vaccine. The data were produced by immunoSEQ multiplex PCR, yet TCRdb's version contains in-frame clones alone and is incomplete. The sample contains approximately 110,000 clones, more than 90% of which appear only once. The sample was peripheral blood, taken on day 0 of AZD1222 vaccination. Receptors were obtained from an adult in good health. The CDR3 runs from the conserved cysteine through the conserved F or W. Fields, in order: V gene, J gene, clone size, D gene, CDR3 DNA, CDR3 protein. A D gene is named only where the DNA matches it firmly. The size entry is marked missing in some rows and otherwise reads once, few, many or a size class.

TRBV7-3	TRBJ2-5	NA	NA	TGTGCCAGCAGCTTAGAGCCTTCGGAAGAGACCCAGTACTTC	CASSLEPSEETQYF
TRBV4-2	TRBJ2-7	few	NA	TGTGCCAGCAGCACTACCCGGGACCTCGACGAGCAGTACTTC	CASSTTRDLDEQYF
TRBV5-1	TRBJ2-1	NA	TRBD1	TGCGCCAGCAGCTTGGGACAGGGCTTTGTTTATGAGCAGTTCTTC	CASSLGQGFVYEQFF
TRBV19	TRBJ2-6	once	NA	TGTGCCAGTAGTATAATGAATTCTGGGGCCAACGTCCTGACTTTC	CASSIMNSGANVLTF
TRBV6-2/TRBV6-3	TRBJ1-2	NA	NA	TGTGCCAGCAGCCCCGACAGTGTCTACTATGGCTACACCTTC	CASSPDSVYYGYTF
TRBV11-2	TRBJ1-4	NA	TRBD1	TGTGCCAGCAGCGCCCTACAGGGGAATTTAGAAAAACTGTTTTTT	CASSALQGNLEKLFF
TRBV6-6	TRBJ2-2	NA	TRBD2	TGTGCCAGCATTCGACGGGGGGATGTTGGACTAGCGGGAGCCTCGGAGGGCCGCGGGGAGCTGTTTTTT	CASIRRGDVGLAGASEGRGELFF
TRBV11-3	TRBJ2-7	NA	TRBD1	TGTGCCAGCAGCTTATCGAGAACAGGGGGAAAATACGAGCAGTACTTC	CASSLSRTGGKYEQYF
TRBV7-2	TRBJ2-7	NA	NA	TGTGCCAGCAGCTTAGGGACAGCTCACTACGAGCAGTACTTC	CASSLGTAHYEQYF
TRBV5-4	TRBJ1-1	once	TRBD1	TGTGCCAGCAGCCCTGGGGGACAGGGGGTCTTAAGCACTGAAGCTTTCTTT	CASSPGGQGVLSTEAFF
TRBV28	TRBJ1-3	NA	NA	TGTGCCAGCAAGACATCTGGAAACACCATATATTTT	CASKTSGNTIYF
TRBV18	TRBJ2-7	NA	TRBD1	TGTGCCAGCTCACAGACAGGGGACGAGCAGTACTTC	CASSQTGDEQYF
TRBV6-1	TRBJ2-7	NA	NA	TGTGCCAGCAGTGATGAGGTCTACGAGCAGTACTTC	CASSDEVYEQYF
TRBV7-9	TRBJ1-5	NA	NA	TGTGCCAGCAGCTTAACGCAGGGGAATCAGCCCCAGCATTTT	CASSLTQGNQPQHF
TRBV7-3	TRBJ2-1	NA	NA	TGTGCCAGCAGCTTAAGGTTGAGGGATGAGCAGTTCTTC	CASSLRLRDEQFF
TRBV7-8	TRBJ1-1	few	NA	TGTGCCAGCAGCCGGTTTTCCGTACCGGGTAACACTGAAGCTTTCTTT	CASSRFSVPGNTEAFF
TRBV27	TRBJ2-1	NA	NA	TGTGCCAGCAGTTTCAAAACCGGGGCCCCGGGTGAGCAGTTCTTC	CASSFKTGAPGEQFF
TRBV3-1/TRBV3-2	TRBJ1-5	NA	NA	TGTGCCAGCAGCCAGACCTTAATCCGGGGGGGCCTGGGGCAGCCCCAGCATTTT	CASSQTLIRGGLGQPQHF
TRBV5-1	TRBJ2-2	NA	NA	TGCGCCAGCAGCTTGAACACCGGGGAGCTGTTTTTT	CASSLNTGELFF
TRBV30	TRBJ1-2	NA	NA	TGTGCATGTGGGTGGGGTCTAGGGAACTATGGCTACACCTTC	CACGWGLGNYGYTF
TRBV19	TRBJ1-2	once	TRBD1	TGTGCCAGTAGTACACCGGGACAGGTTCTTTATGGCTACACCTTC	CASSTPGQVLYGYTF
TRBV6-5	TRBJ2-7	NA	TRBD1	TGTGCCAGCAGGGGACAGGGTACCTACGAGCAGTACTTC	CASRGQGTYEQYF
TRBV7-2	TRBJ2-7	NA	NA	TGTGCCAGCAGCTTAGCGCTGGGGGATTACGAGCAGTACTTC	CASSLALGDYEQYF
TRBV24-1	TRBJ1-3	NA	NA	TGTGCCACCAGTGGAGCCGGAGCCGGAAACACCATATATTTT	CATSGAGAGNTIYF
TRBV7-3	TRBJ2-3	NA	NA	TGTGCCAGCAGCTTCTTGGGGGAACCCACAGATACGCAGTATTTT	CASSFLGEPTDTQYF
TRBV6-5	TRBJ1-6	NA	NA	TGTGCCAGTGCAACTGACAGGAATTCACCCCTCCACTTT	CASATDRNSPLHF
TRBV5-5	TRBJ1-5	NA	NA	TGTGCCAGCAGCTTGAGTCCAGGGGATGGGCAGCCCCAGCATTTT	CASSLSPGDGQPQHF
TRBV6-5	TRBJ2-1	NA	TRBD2	TGTGCCAGCATGTCGGGACTAATATACAATGAGCAGTTCTTC	CASMSGLIYNEQFF
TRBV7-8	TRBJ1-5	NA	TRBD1	TGTGCCAGCAGCGGGAGGACAGGGAACAATCAGCCCCAGCATTTT	CASSGRTGNNQPQHF
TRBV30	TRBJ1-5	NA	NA	TGTGCCTGGAGGGGGGGCGGCAATCAGCCCCAGCATTTT	CAWRGGGNQPQHF
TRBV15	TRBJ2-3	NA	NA	TGTGCCACCAGCAGAGAATTTATGGGTTTCGATACGCAGTATTTT	CATSREFMGFDTQYF
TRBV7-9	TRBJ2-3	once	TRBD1	TGTGCCAGCACCCTAGGACAGGGAAAGATGGATACGCAGTATTTT	CASTLGQGKMDTQYF
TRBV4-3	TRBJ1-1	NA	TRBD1	TGCGCCAGCAGCCAAGATCACGCAGGGGGCGCGAACACTGAAGCTTTCTTT	CASSQDHAGGANTEAFF
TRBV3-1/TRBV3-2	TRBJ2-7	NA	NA	TGTGCCAGCAGCCAAGGGGGCGGACGATCCTACGAGCAGTACTTC	CASSQGGGRSYEQYF
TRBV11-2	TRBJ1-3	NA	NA	TGTGCCAGCAGCTTAGCGGGAGGAGTCTTTGGAAACACCATATATTTT	CASSLAGGVFGNTIYF
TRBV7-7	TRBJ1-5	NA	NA	TGTGCCAGCAGCCCCTCAGTGGGTCAGCCCCAGCATTTT	CASSPSVGQPQHF
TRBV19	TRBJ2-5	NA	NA	TGTGCCAGTGGCCAGAGCAGTGGAGAGACCCAGTACTTC	CASGQSSGETQYF
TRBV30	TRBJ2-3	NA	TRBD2	TGTGCCTGGAGTGTAGACGGGGGGGCCGTAGATACGCAGTATTTT	CAWSVDGGAVDTQYF
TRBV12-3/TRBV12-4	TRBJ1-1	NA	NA	TGTGCCAGCAGTTTCGAGGGGCGCAAGGAGGCTTTCTTT	CASSFEGRKEAFF
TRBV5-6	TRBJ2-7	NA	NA	TGTGCCAGCAGCTACACAGGGTTACCCTACGAGCAGTACTTC	CASSYTGLPYEQYF